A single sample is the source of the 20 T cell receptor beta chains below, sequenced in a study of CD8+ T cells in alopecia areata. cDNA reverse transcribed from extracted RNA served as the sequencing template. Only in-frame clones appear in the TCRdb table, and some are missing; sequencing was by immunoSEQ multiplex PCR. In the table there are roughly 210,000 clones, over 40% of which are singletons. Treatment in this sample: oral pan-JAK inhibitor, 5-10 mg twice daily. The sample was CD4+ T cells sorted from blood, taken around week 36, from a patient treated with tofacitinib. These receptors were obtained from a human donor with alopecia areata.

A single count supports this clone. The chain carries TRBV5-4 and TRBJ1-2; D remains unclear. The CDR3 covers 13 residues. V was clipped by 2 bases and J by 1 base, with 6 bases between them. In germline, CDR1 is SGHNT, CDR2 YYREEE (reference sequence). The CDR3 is CASSFPHNYGYTF. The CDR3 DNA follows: TGTGCCAGCAGCTTCCCCCATAACTATGGCTACACCTTC. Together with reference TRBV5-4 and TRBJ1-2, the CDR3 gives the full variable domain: ETGVTQSPTHLIKTRGQQVTLRCSSQSGHNTVSWYQQALGQGPQFIFQYYREEENGRGNFPPRFSGLQFPNYSSELNVNALELDDSALYLCASSFPHNYGYTFGSGTRLTVV.

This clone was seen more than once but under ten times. The CDR3 loop reads CASSSSTGEQYF. In DNA, the CDR3 is TGTGCCAGCAGCTCGTCTACGGGTGAGCAGTACTTC. The chain links TRBV7-9 to TRBJ2-7; no clear D gene. Looked up from germline, CDR1 is SEHNR and CDR2 is FQNEAQ (reference sequence). The CDR3 covers 12 residues. Trimming pared 4 bases from V and 7 bases from J, leaving 11 bases between.

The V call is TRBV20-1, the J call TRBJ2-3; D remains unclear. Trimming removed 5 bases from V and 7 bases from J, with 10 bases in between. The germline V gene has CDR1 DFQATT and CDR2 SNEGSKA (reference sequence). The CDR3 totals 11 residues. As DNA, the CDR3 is TGCAGTGCTCCCTCACGGAATACGCAGTATTTT. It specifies CSAPSRNTQYF.

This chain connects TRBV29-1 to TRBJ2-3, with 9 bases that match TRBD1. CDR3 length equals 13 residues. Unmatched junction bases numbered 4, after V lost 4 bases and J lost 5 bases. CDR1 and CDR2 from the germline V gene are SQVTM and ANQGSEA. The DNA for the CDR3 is TGCAGCGTTGGGGGACAGGGAAAAGATACGCAGTATTTT. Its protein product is CSVGGQGKDTQYF.

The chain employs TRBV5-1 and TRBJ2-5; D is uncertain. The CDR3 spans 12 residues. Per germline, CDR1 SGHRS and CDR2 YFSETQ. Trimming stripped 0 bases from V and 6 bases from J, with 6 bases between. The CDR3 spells CASSLDGKTQYF. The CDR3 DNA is TGCGCCAGCAGCTTGGATGGGAAGACCCAGTACTTC.

The CDR3, as DNA: TGTGCCAGCTCACAGCTAGCGGGAGTTCCCTACGAGCAGTACTTC. Amino acids: CASSQLAGVPYEQYF. J is TRBJ2-7 and V is TRBV18; 10 nucleotides align to TRBD2. This CDR3 comprises 15 residues. Germline values: CDR1 KGHSH, CDR2 LQKENI. With V trimmed by 4 bases and J by 2 bases, 5 bases remained unmatched.

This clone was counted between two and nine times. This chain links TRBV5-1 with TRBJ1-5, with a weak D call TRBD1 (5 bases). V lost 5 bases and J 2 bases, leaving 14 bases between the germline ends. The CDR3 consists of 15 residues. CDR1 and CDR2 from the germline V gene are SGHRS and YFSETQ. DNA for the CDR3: TGCGCCAGCAGAATGGACCCAGGGCGCAATCAGCCCCAGCATTTT. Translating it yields CASRMDPGRNQPQHF.

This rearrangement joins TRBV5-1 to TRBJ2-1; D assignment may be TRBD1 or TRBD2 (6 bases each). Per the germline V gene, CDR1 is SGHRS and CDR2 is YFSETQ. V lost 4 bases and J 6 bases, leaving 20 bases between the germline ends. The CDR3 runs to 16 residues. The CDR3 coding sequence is TGCGCCAGCAGCAGCGTCCGGGGGCTAAAAGCCAATGAGCAGTTCTTC. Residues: CASSSVRGLKANEQFF. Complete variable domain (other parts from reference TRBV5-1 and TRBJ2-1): KAGVTQTPRYLIKTRGQQVTLSCSPISGHRSVSWYQQTPGQGLQFLFEYFSETQRNKGNFPGRFSGRQFSNSRSEMNVSTLELGDSALYLCASSSVRGLKANEQFFGPGTRLTVL.

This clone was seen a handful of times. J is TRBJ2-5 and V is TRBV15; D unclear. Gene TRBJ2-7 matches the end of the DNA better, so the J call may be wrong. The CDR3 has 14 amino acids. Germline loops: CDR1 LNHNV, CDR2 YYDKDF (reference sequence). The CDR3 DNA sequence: TGTGCCACCAGCAGAGATTGGTCTGCCTACGAGCAGTACTTC. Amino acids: CATSRDWSAYEQYF.

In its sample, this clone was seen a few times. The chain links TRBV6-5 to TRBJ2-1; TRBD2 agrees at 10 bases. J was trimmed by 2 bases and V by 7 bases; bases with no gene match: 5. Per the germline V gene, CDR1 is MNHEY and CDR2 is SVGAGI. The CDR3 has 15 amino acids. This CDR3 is CASIPAGGPYNEQFF. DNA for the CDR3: TGTGCCAGCATCCCAGCGGGAGGGCCCTACAATGAGCAGTTCTTC.

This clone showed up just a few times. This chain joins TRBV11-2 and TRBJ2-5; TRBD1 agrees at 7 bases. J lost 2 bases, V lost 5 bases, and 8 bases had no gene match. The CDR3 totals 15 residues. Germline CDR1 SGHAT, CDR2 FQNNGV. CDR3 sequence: CASSRNGQAQETQYF. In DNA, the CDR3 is TGTGCCAGCAGCCGAAATGGACAGGCTCAAGAGACCCAGTACTTC.

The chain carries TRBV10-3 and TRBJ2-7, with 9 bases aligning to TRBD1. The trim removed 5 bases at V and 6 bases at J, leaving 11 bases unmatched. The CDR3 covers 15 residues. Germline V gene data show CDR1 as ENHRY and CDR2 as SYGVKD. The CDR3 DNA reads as TGTGCCATCAGTCCCCGCTCCGGGACAGGGTTCGAGCAGTACTTC. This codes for CAISPRSGTGFEQYF.

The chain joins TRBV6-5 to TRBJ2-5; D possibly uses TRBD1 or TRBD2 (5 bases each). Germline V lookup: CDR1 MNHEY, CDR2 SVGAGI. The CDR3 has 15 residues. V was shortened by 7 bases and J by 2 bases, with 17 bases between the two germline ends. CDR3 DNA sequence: TGTGCCAGCACGGCCGTGGGACGGGGTCAAGAGACCCAGTACTTC. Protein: CASTAVGRGQETQYF.

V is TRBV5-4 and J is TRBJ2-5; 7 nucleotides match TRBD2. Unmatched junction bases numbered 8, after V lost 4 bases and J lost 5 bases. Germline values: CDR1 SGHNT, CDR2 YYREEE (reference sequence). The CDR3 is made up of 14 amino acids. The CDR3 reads CASSAQGGRETQYF. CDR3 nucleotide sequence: TGTGCCAGCAGCGCTCAGGGAGGGAGGGAGACCCAGTACTTC. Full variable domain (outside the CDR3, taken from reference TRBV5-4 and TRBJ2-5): ETGVTQSPTHLIKTRGQQVTLRCSSQSGHNTVSWYQQALGQGPQFIFQYYREEENGRGNFPPRFSGLQFPNYSSELNVNALELDDSALYLCASSAQGGRETQYFGPGTRLLVL.

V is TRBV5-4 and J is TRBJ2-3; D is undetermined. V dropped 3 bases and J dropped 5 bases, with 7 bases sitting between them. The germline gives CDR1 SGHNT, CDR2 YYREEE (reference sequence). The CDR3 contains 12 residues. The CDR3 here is CASSYLEDTQYF. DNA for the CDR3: TGTGCCAGCAGCTACCTTGAAGATACGCAGTATTTT.

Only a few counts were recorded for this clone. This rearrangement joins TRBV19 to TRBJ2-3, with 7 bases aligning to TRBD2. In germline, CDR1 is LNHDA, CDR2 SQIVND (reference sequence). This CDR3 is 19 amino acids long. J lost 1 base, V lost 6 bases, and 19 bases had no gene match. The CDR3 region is CASSTRGARASGRTDTQYF. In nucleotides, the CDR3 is TGTGCCAGTAGCACCAGAGGGGCACGGGCTAGCGGACGCACAGATACGCAGTATTTT.

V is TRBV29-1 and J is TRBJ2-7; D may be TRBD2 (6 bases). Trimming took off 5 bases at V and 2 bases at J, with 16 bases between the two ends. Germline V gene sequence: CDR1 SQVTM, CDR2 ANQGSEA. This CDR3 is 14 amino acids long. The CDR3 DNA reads TGCAGCGTTCGTAGGACTAACCGGGCCTACGAGCAGTACTTC. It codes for CSVRRTNRAYEQYF.

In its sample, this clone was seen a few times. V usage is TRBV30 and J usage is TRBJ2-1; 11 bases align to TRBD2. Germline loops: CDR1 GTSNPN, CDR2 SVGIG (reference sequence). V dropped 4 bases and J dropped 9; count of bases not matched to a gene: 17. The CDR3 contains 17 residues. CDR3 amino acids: CAWTLAGLLAGEGEQFF. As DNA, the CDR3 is TGTGCCTGGACCCTCGCGGGCCTACTAGCGGGAGAGGGTGAGCAGTTCTTC. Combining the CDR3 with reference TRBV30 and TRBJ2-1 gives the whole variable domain SQTIHQWPATLVQPVGSPLSLECTVEGTSNPNLYWYRQAAGRGLQLLFYSVGIGQISSEVPQNLSASRPQDRQFILSSKKLLLSDSGFYLCAWTLAGLLAGEGEQFFGPGTRLTVL.

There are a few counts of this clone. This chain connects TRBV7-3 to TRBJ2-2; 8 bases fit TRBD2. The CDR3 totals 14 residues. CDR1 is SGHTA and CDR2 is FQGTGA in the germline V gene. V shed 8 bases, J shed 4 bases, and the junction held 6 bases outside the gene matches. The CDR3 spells CASQLAASTGELFF. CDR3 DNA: TGTGCCAGCCAACTAGCGGCGAGCACCGGGGAGCTGTTTTTT.

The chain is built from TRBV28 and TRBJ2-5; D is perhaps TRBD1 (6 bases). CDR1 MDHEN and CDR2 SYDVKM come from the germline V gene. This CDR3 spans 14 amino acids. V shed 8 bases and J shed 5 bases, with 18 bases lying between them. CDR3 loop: CASHFMGARETQYF. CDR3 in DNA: TGTGCCAGCCATTTCATGGGGGCAAGGGAGACCCAGTACTTC.